A single sample gave rise to the 29 T cell receptor beta chains below, sequenced in a study of OX40 agonist ivuxolimab in advanced cancers. Data came from immunoSEQ multiplex PCR; TCRdb stores just in-frame clones and leaves some out. This table holds about 79,000 clones, roughly 80% found once. Material: CD4+ or CD8+ T cells sorted from blood, obtained in a trial of the OX40 agonist ivuxolimab. All receptors derive from an adult with an advanced solid tumor such as melanoma, head and neck, liver or kidney cancer.

V is TRBV19 and J is TRBJ1-4, with D possibly matching TRBD1 (6 bases). The V and J ends lost 7 bases and 2 bases respectively, with 14 bases between them. There are 15 residues in the CDR3. Germline lookup yields CDR1 LNHDA and CDR2 SQIVND (reference sequence). The CDR3 region is CASNRVRPTNEKLFF. The CDR3 DNA follows: TGTGCCAGTAACAGGGTTAGGCCGACTAATGAAAAACTGTTTTTT.

This chain links TRBV18 with TRBJ1-5; the D is unclear. Trimming took 6 bases from V and 5 from J, leaving 11 bases between them. CDR3 length: 13 amino acids. Germline CDR1 reads KGHSH; CDR2 reads LQKENI. CDR3 bases: TGTGCCAGCTCCCTTGCGCAGGATCAGCCCCAGCATTTT. As protein: CASSLAQDQPQHF.

This chain uses TRBV5-5 with TRBJ1-1; 9 bases align to TRBD1. Germline trimming cut 4 bases from V and 3 bases from J; bases unmatched to any gene: 7. Germline CDR1 SGHKS, CDR2 YYEKEE (reference sequence). This CDR3 is 15 amino acids long. The CDR3 spells CASSVNGQGYTEAFF. As DNA, the CDR3 is TGTGCCAGCAGCGTAAATGGACAGGGGTACACTGAAGCTTTCTTT.

CDR3 in DNA: TGTGCCAGCACGGCAGGGGGTGCGAATGAAAAACTGTTTTTT. As protein: CASTAGGANEKLFF. This sequence joins TRBV6-1 and TRBJ1-4, with 7 bases aligning to TRBD1. Trimming cost V 7 bases and J 5 bases; bases outside gene matches: 7. The CDR3 runs to 14 residues. Per the germline V gene, CDR1 is MNHNS and CDR2 is SASEGT.

The chain is built from TRBV19 and TRBJ2-7; D gene unclear. The CDR3 loop spans 16 amino acids. Germline V gives CDR1 LNHDA, CDR2 SQIVND (reference sequence). The ends were cut back, 3 bases at V and 2 bases at J, with 17 bases in the middle. DNA for the CDR3: TGTGCCAGTAGTATGGCCCCTGACTTCACCACCTACGAGCAGTACTTC. Amino acids: CASSMAPDFTTYEQYF. Combining the CDR3 with reference TRBV19 and TRBJ2-7 gives the whole variable domain DGGITQSPKYLFRKEGQNVTLSCEQNLNHDAMYWYRQDPGQGLRLIYYSQIVNDFQKGDIAEGYSVSREKKESFPLTVTSAQKNPTAFYLCASSMAPDFTTYEQYFGPGTRLTVT.

The chain uses TRBV18 and TRBJ2-7; a possible D gene is TRBD2 (5 bases). The germline V gene has CDR1 KGHSH and CDR2 LQKENI. V shed 6 bases and J shed 3 bases, with 18 bases lying between them. The CDR3 is 15 residues long. The CDR3 spells CASSPDSISIYEQYF. DNA of the CDR3: TGTGCCAGCTCCCCGGACTCTATCTCAATCTACGAGCAGTACTTC. The full variable domain, rest sourced from reference TRBV18 and TRBJ2-7, is NAGVMQNPRHLVRRRGQEARLRCSPMKGHSHVYWYRQLPEEGLKFMVYLQKENIIDESGMPKERFSAEFPKEGPSILRIQQVVRGDSAAYFCASSPDSISIYEQYFGPGTRLTVT.

CDR3 sequence: CASSYSSDREGEKLFF. CDR3 nucleotide sequence: TGTGCCAGCAGTTACTCGAGTGACAGGGAGGGCGAAAAACTGTTTTTT. V gene TRBV6-5 combines with J gene TRBJ1-4, with TRBD1 matching over 7 bases. The CDR3 extends over 16 amino acids. V was pared by 0 bases and J by 8 bases, with 9 bases of the junction left unmatched. Per the germline V gene, CDR1 is MNHEY and CDR2 is SVGAGI.

The chain joins TRBV2 to TRBJ2-7, with TRBD2 matching over 10 bases. V lost 7 bases, J lost 2 bases, and 11 bases stayed unmatched. CDR3 length equals 16 residues. Germline-derived CDR1 and CDR2 are SNHLY and FYNNEI. In nucleotides, the CDR3 is TGTGCCAGCAACCTAGAAGGACTAGCGGAGACCTACGAGCAGTACTTC. Protein sequence: CASNLEGLAETYEQYF. The variable domain in full, completed from reference TRBV2 and TRBJ2-7, reads EPEVTQTPSHQVTQMGQEVILRCVPISNHLYFYWYRQILGQKVEFLVSFYNNEISEKSEIFDDQFSVERPDGSNFTLKIRSTKLEDSAMYFCASNLEGLAETYEQYFGPGTRLTVT.

In this sample, this clone turned up a few times. This chain uses TRBV7-3 with TRBJ1-1; TRBD1 matches at 9 bases. The CDR3 extends over 13 amino acids. The germline CDR1 and CDR2 sequences are SGHTA and FQGTGA. With 5 bases clipped from V and 8 bases from J, the junction kept 6 bases outside the gene matches. CDR3 in amino acids: CASSRGTGSEAFF. The CDR3 DNA sequence: TGTGCCAGCAGCCGAGGGACAGGGTCGGAAGCTTTCTTT.

The rearrangement uses TRBV11-1 and TRBJ2-1, with a weak D call TRBD2 (5 bases). CDR3 length: 13 amino acids. CDR1 is SGHAT and CDR2 is FQDESV in the germline V gene (reference sequence). V was cut by 3 bases and J by 8 bases, with 11 bases left in between. Here the CDR3 reads CASSFLLGHEQFF. CDR3 coding DNA: TGTGCCAGCAGCTTTCTACTAGGACATGAGCAGTTCTTC. The variable domain in full, completed from reference TRBV11-1 and TRBJ2-1, reads EAEVAQSPRYKITEKSQAVAFWCDPISGHATLYWYRQILGQGPELLVQFQDESVVDDSQLPKDRFSAERLKGVDSTLKIQPAELGDSAMYLCASSFLLGHEQFFGPGTRLTVL.

The rearrangement uses TRBV11-2 and TRBJ2-1; 11 bases agree with TRBD2. J was trimmed by 5 bases and V by 5 bases; bases with no gene match: 5. Germline CDR1 SGHAT, CDR2 FQNNGV. The CDR3 loop spans 15 amino acids. The CDR3 DNA follows: TGTGCCAGCAGCCTCGGACTAGCGGGTGACAATGAGCAGTTCTTC. This codes for CASSLGLAGDNEQFF.

This clone was detected once. The chain uses TRBV27 and TRBJ2-5, with TRBD2 identical over 7 bases. Germline CDR1 reads MNHEY; CDR2 reads SMNVEV (reference sequence). V lost 5 bases and J lost 6; bases outside the gene matches: 12. The CDR3 consists of 15 residues. The CDR3: CASSLSGVARQTQYF. The CDR3 coding sequence is TGTGCCAGCAGTCTAAGCGGGGTAGCCCGCCAGACCCAGTACTTC.

The chain links TRBV29-1 to TRBJ1-2, with unresolved D. This CDR3 is 13 amino acids long. Trimming stripped 2 bases from V and 6 bases from J, with 13 bases between. Germline V CDR1 and CDR2: SQVTM, ANQGSEA. CDR3 nucleotides: TGCAGCGTTGAAATCCCAGGTGCCCATGGCTACACCTTC. Its protein product is CSVEIPGAHGYTF. Variable domain in full (rest from reference TRBV29-1 and TRBJ1-2): SAVISQKPSRDICQRGTSLTIQCQVDSQVTMMFWYRQQPGQSLTLIATANQGSEATYESGFVIDKFPISRPNLTFSTLTVSNMSPEDSSIYLCSVEIPGAHGYTFGSGTRLTVV.

The J gene is TRBJ2-1, the V gene TRBV11-2; possible D gene TRBD2, 6 bases. Germline V CDR1 and CDR2: SGHAT, FQNNGV. The CDR3 has 13 residues. With 6 bases removed from V and 3 bases from J, the gap between germline ends came to 9 bases. The CDR3 reads CASRETSYNEQFF. The CDR3 DNA reads as TGTGCCAGCAGGGAGACTAGCTACAATGAGCAGTTCTTC.

In DNA form, the CDR3 reads TGCGCCAGCAGCAGAATTTCGGCAGATTCCTACGAGCAGTACTTC. Encoded protein: CASSRISADSYEQYF. This sequence joins TRBV4-3 and TRBJ2-7; D unresolved. With 5 bases removed from V and 1 base from J, the gap between germline ends came to 15 bases. CDR3 length: 15 residues. From germline, CDR1 is LGHNA and CDR2 YSLEER.

The genes are TRBV5-3 and TRBJ1-2, with a tentative D call TRBD1 (5 bases). TRBV5-3 is annotated as an ORF whose role is uncertain. Trimming removed 0 bases at V and 6 bases at J, with 6 bases between. The length of the CDR3 is 12 residues. The CDR3 is CARSLGGDGYTF. CDR3 DNA: TGTGCCAGAAGCTTGGGAGGGGATGGCTACACCTTC.

The count of this clone is one. The chain links TRBV7-2 to TRBJ1-2; TRBD1 might be the D (5 bases). Trimming pared 1 base from V and 3 bases from J, leaving 9 bases between. CDR1 SGHTA and CDR2 FQGNSA come from the germline V gene. This CDR3 region has 14 residues. CDR3: CASSLGRAYYGYTF. The CDR3 DNA follows: TGTGCCAGCAGCTTAGGCAGGGCCTACTATGGCTACACCTTC.

This clone was observed a handful of times. This chain links TRBV5-4 with TRBJ2-3, with TRBD2 identical over 7 bases. CDR1 is SGHNT and CDR2 is YYREEE in the germline V gene (reference sequence). This CDR3 is built from 18 residues. Trimming took 2 bases from V and 1 from J; bases not matched to a gene: 13. The CDR3 DNA follows: TGTGCCAGCAGCTTACCCGGAGTAAATCGGGGGGGCACAGATACGCAGTATTTT. It yields the protein CASSLPGVNRGGTDTQYF.

V usage is TRBV18 and J usage is TRBJ1-1, with 7 bases fitting TRBD1. Per germline, CDR1 KGHSH and CDR2 LQKENI. This CDR3 contains 15 residues. V was pared by 1 base and J by 4 bases, with 6 bases of the junction left unmatched. The CDR3 sequence is CASSPQGAPGTEAFF. In DNA form, the CDR3 reads TGTGCCAGCTCACCACAGGGGGCGCCGGGCACTGAAGCTTTCTTT.

This clone was seen only once. The chain is built from TRBV29-1 and TRBJ2-3; 8 nucleotides line up with TRBD1. From germline, CDR1 is SQVTM and CDR2 ANQGSEA. The V segment lost 7 bases and the J segment 0 bases; nucleotides outside the gene matches: 6. This CDR3 spans 14 amino acids. The CDR3 protein is CSGRTGRSTDTQYF. For the CDR3, the DNA is TGCAGCGGGCGGACAGGGCGAAGCACAGATACGCAGTATTTT.

The chain has TRBV18 and TRBJ2-2, with 10 positions matching TRBD1. The ends lost 3 bases at V and 6 bases at J; junction bases unmatched: 10. The CDR3 runs to 17 residues. Germline V CDR1 and CDR2: KGHSH, LQKENI. The CDR3 coding sequence is TGTGCCAGCTCACCGCATCCAATGACAGGGGGCTCCGGGGAGCTGTTTTTT. This translates into CASSPHPMTGGSGELFF.

The chain couples TRBV30 to TRBJ1-2; D perhaps matches TRBD1 (6 bases). The germline V gene encodes CDR1 GTSNPN and CDR2 SVGIG (reference sequence). The V and J ends lost 5 bases and 2 bases respectively, with 12 bases between them. The length of the CDR3 is 13 residues. The CDR3 reads CAWEPRGNYGYTF. CDR3 sequence (DNA): TGTGCCTGGGAGCCAAGGGGGAACTATGGCTACACCTTC.

V usage is TRBV25-1 and J usage is TRBJ2-3; TRBD2 is a possible D gene (5 bases). V was shortened by 1 base and J by 1 base, with 12 bases between the two germline ends. This CDR3 comprises 16 residues. In germline, CDR1 is MGHDK, CDR2 SYGVNS. The CDR3 spells CASSESRAARTDTQYF. The CDR3 DNA is TGTGCCAGCAGTGAATCGCGGGCAGCACGCACAGATACGCAGTATTTT.

This chain connects TRBV6-6 to TRBJ1-1; possible D gene TRBD1, 5 bases. The V gene lost 5 bases and the J gene lost 0 bases, with 7 bases spanning the gap. Per the germline V gene, CDR1 is MNHNY and CDR2 is SVGAGI (reference sequence). The CDR3 spans 13 residues. This chain's CDR3 is CASSDSLNTEAFF. In nucleotides, the CDR3 is TGTGCCAGCAGTGACAGTCTGAACACTGAAGCTTTCTTT.

A few counts support this clone. The chain employs TRBV7-2 and TRBJ1-5; D gene unclear. The CDR3 has 15 amino acids. From germline, CDR1 is SGHTA and CDR2 FQGNSA. V was trimmed by 0 bases and J by 3 bases, leaving 9 bases between them. The CDR3: CASSLAIGLNQPQHF. CDR3 coding DNA: TGTGCCAGCAGCTTAGCTATTGGACTCAATCAGCCCCAGCATTTT.

V usage is TRBV18 and J usage is TRBJ2-1, with TRBD2 identical over 11 bases. CDR3 size: 16 residues. The germline gives CDR1 KGHSH, CDR2 LQKENI. V lost 3 bases, J lost 5 bases, and 6 bases stayed unmatched. CDR3 amino acids: CASSPMLAGGHNEQFF. The CDR3 bases are TGTGCCAGCTCACCCATGTTAGCGGGAGGGCACAATGAGCAGTTCTTC.

The chain has TRBV27 and TRBJ2-5; TRBD1 agrees at 9 bases. This CDR3 has 16 residues. Trimming took 5 bases from V and 2 from J; bases not matched to a gene: 9. The germline V gene encodes CDR1 MNHEY and CDR2 SMNVEV (reference sequence). The CDR3 sequence is CASSARTGVTQETQYF. DNA of the CDR3: TGTGCCAGCAGTGCCCGGACAGGGGTTACACAAGAGACCCAGTACTTC.

The chain carries TRBV4-1 and TRBJ2-5; D tentatively reads TRBD1 or TRBD2 (6 bases each). Germline V gene sequence: CDR1 MGHRA, CDR2 YSYEKL. Between the trimmed V and J ends, which lost 0 bases and 7 bases, there was a span of 21 bases. The CDR3 sequence is 17 residues long. CDR3 residues: CASSQDSERSGGATQYF. CDR3 nucleotide sequence: TGCGCCAGCAGCCAAGATTCTGAGCGGTCCGGGGGCGCGACCCAGTACTTC.

J is TRBJ2-5 and V is TRBV11-3; D ambiguous. This CDR3 contains 16 residues. Germline CDR1 is SGHNT and CDR2 is YENEEA. V lost 3 bases, J lost 4 bases, and 18 bases lay in between. CDR3: CASSLGFVGSRETQYF. The CDR3 region has the DNA TGTGCCAGCAGCTTGGGGTTCGTGGGCAGCAGAGAGACCCAGTACTTC.